This TCR beta chain was retrieved from a study of blood T cell repertoires in COVID-19. Study information: COVID-19 samples, acute and convalescent, were from the United States, Italy and Spain. Sources were T cells, B-cell-depleted T cells, or PBMCs; the material itself was cDNA or gDNA.

V dropped 4 bases and J dropped 5 bases, with 13 bases sitting between them. The V gene's germline CDR1 is SGHNT and CDR2 YYREEE (reference sequence). The CDR3 has 13 residues. As handled by the study authors: For nucleated cells, counts were estimated from reference gene primer amplification. Sequencing used immunoSEQ multiplex PCR; TCRdb keeps in-frame clones, though not all of them. The V and J calls and clone size are taken from that table; D and trimming were inferred from the DNA. The sample has 150,000 to 200,000 clones, over 75% seen once; the top ten hold 8% to 13%. The table lists this clone with a few counts.

Sequenced input: peripheral blood. This receptor was identified in a man in his 60s with active or convalescent COVID-19. The gene calls are TRBV5-4 and TRBJ2-7; a weak D match, TRBD2 (6 bases). The CDR3 loop reads CASSHQGGDEQYF. CDR3 nucleotides: TGTGCCAGCAGCCATCAGGGAGGCGACGAGCAGTACTTC.